The source of this T cell receptor beta chain is a study of Ad26.COV2.S vaccination and SARS-CoV-2 variants. At the level of the study: Ad26.COV2.S arm of COV1001 included the donor. Each vaccinee took Ad26.COV2.S intramuscularly, once or twice 56 days apart.

Profiling relied on immunoSEQ multiplex PCR, and the TCRdb table lists in-frame clones only, not all of them. The sample contains approximately 460,000 clones, 80% to 90% of which appear only once. For this clone: Its target is not known.

With 2 bases removed from V and 4 bases from J, the gap between germline ends came to 9 bases. The length of the CDR3 is 15 residues. CDR1 LGHNA and CDR2 YNFKEQ come from the germline V gene. Sample treatment: approximately 18 received Ad26.COV2.S at low or high dose, single or two shots; roughly five received placebo; per-sample allocation not given. Each sample was drawn 63 days after the first injection (of vaccine or placebo). Whoever gave the sample was an adult aged 18-55 years in Boston. Study conclusions and caveats: Substantial post-vaccination breadth of spike-specific CD8+ and CD4+ T cell responses was reported.

The clonotype comes from a person aged 18-60 years who received the Ad26.COV2.S COVID-19 vaccine or a placebo. The sample consisted of peripheral blood, taken in a trial of Ad26.COV2.S vaccine versus placebo. This chain uses TRBV4-2 with TRBJ1-6; possibly TRBD1 for D (5 bases). The CDR3 nucleotides are TGTGCCAGCAGCCAAAAGACAGAGTATAATTCACCCCTCCACTTT. Residues: CASSQKTEYNSPLHF.